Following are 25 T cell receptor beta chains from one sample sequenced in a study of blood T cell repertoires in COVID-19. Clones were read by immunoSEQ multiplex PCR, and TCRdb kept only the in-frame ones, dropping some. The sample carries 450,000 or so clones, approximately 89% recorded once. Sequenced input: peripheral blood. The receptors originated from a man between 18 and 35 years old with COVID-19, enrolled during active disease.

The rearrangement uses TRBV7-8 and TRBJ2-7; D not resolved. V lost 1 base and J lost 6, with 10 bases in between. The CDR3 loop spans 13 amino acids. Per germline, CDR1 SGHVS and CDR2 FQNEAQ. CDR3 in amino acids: CASSLDVVAEQYF. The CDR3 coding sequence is TGTGCCAGCAGCTTAGATGTTGTGGCCGAGCAGTACTTC.

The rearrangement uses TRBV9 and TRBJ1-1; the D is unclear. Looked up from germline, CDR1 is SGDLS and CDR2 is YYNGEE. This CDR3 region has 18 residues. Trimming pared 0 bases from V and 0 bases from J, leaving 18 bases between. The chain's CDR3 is CASSVVEGPFGLNTEAFF. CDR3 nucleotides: TGTGCCAGCAGCGTAGTAGAGGGCCCCTTTGGATTGAACACTGAAGCTTTCTTT.

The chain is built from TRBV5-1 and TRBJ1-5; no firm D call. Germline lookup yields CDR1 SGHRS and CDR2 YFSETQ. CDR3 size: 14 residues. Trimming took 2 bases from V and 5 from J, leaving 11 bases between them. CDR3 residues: CASSFGDLDQPQHF. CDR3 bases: TGCGCCAGCAGCTTTGGAGATCTGGATCAGCCCCAGCATTTT.

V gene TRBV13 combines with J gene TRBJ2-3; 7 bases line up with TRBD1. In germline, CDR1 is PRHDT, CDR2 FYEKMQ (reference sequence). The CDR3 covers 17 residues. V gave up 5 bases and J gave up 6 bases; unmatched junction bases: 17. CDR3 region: CASSDSATGRFVDTQYF. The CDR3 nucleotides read TGTGCCAGCAGCGATTCAGCGACAGGGCGTTTTGTGGATACGCAGTATTTT. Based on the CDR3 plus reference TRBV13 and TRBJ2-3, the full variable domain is AAGVIQSPRHLIKEKRETATLKCYPIPRHDTVYWYQQGPGQDPQFLISFYEKMQSDKGSIPDRFSAQQFSDYHSELNMSSLELGDSALYFCASSDSATGRFVDTQYFGPGTRLTVL.

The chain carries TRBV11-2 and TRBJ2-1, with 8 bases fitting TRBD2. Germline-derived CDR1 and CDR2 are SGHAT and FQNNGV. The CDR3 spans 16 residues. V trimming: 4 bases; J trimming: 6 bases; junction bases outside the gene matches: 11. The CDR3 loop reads CASSYTLSGGPNEQFF. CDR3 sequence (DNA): TGTGCCAGCAGCTATACACTAAGCGGGGGTCCCAATGAGCAGTTCTTC.

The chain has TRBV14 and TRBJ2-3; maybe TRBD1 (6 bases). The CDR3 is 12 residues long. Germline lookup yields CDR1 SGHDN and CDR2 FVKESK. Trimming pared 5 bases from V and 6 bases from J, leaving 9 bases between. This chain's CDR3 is CASSETGDTQYF. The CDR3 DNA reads TGTGCCAGCAGCGAAACAGGGGATACGCAGTATTTT.

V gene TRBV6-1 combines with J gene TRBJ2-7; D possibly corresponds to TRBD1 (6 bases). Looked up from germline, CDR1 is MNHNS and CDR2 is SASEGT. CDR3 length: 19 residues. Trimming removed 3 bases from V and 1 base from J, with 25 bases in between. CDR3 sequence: CASSDPRTALLLISYEQYF. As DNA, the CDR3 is TGTGCCAGCAGTGACCCCCGGACAGCTCTCTTATTAATATCCTACGAGCAGTACTTC.

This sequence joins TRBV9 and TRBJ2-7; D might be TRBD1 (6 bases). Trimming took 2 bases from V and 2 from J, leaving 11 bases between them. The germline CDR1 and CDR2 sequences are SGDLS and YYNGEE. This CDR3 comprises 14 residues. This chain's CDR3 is CASSVGTPPYEQYF. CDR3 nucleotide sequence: TGTGCCAGCAGCGTCGGGACACCCCCCTACGAGCAGTACTTC.

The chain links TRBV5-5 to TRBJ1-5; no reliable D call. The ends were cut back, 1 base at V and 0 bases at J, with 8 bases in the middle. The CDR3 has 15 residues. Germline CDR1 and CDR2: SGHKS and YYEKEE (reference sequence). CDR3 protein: CASSLTPYSNQPQHF. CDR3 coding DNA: TGTGCCAGCAGCTTGACACCATATAGCAATCAGCCCCAGCATTTT.

Here the CDR3 DNA reads TGTGCCAGCAGTAGACGTTTTTGGTACAGGGAAGAGACCCAGTACTTC. As protein: CASSRRFWYREETQYF. The chain combines TRBV6-6 with TRBJ2-5; weak D call: TRBD1 (6 bases). Trimming cost V 5 bases and J 3 bases, with 19 bases left between them. Germline values: CDR1 MNHNY, CDR2 SVGAGI (reference sequence). There are 16 residues in the CDR3.

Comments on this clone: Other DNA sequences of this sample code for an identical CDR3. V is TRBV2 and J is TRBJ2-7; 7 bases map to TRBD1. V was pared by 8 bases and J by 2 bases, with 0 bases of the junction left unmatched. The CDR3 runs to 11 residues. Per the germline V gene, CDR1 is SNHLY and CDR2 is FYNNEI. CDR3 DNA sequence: TGTGCCAGCGGGACAGCCTACGAGCAGTACTTC. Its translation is CASGTAYEQYF.

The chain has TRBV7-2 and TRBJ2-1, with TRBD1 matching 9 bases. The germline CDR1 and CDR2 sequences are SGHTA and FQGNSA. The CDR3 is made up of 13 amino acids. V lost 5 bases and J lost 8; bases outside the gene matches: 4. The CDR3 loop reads CASSITGGYEQFF. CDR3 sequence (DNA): TGTGCCAGCAGCATTACAGGGGGCTATGAGCAGTTCTTC.

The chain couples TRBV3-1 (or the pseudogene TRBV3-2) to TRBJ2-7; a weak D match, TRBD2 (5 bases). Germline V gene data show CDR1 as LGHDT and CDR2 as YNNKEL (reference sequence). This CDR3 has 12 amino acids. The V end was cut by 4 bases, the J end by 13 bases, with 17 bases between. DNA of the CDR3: TGTGCCAGCAGCCTCCCCCGAGGACTGGTATACTTC. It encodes CASSLPRGLVYF.

The CDR3 is CASSPSDGYTF. Written as DNA, the CDR3 is TGTGCCAGCAGCCCCAGCGATGGCTACACCTTC. This chain connects TRBV9 to TRBJ1-2; no clear D. The CDR3 spans 11 residues. Germline lookup yields CDR1 SGDLS and CDR2 YYNGEE. V lost 4 bases and J lost 6, with 7 bases in between. Using reference TRBV9 and TRBJ1-2 for the parts outside the CDR3, the full variable domain is DSGVTQTPKHLITATGQRVTLRCSPRSGDLSVYWYQQSLDQGLQFLIQYYNGEERAKGNILERFSAQQFPDLHSELNLSSLELGDSALYFCASSPSDGYTFGSGTRLTVV.

The CDR3 DNA reads as TGTGCCAGCAGCTTAGAGGGGGTTAGTGGCTACACCTTC. This codes for CASSLEGVSGYTF. V is TRBV7-9 and J is TRBJ1-2, with D possibly matching TRBD1 (6 bases). V dropped 1 base and J dropped 7 bases, with 10 bases sitting between them. The length of the CDR3 is 13 residues. Per the germline V gene, CDR1 is SEHNR and CDR2 is FQNEAQ (reference sequence). Variable domain in full (rest from reference TRBV7-9 and TRBJ1-2): DTGVSQNPRHKITKRGQNVTFRCDPISEHNRLYWYRQTLGQGPEFLTYFQNEAQLEKSRLLSDRFSAERPKGSFSTLEIQRTEQGDSAMYLCASSLEGVSGYTFGSGTRLTVV.

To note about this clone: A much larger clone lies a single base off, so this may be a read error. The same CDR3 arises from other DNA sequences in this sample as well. The CDR3 reads CASSRDSYGYTF. The CDR3 nucleotides are TGTGCCAGCAGTAGGGACAGCTATGGCTACACCTTC. This rearrangement joins TRBV12-3 or TRBV12-4 to TRBJ1-2; 7 nucleotides agree with TRBD1. Trimming took 5 bases from V and 4 from J; bases not matched to a gene: 1. CDR3 length: 12 residues.

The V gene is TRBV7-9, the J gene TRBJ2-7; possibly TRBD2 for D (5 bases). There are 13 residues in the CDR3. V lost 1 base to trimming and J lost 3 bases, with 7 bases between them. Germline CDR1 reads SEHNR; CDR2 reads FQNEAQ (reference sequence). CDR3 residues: CASSLGRDYEQYF. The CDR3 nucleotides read TGTGCCAGCAGCTTAGGTCGGGACTACGAGCAGTACTTC.

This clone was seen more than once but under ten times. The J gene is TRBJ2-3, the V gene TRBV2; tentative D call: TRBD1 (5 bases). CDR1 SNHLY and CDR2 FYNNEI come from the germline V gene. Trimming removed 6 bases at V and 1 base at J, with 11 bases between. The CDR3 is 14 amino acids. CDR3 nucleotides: TGTGCCAGCAGGCCTTTACAGGGCACAGATACGCAGTATTTT. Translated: CASRPLQGTDTQYF.

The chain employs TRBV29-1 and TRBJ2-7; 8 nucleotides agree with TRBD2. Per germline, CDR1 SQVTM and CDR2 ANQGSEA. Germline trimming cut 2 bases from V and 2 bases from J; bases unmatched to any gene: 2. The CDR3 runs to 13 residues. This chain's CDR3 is CSVEIGGAYEQYF. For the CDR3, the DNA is TGCAGCGTTGAAATCGGGGGGGCCTACGAGCAGTACTTC.

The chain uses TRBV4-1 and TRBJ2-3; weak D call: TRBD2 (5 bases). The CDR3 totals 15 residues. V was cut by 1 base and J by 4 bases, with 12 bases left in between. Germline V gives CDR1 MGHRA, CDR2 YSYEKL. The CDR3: CASSQALTRADTQYF. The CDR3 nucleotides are TGCGCCAGCAGCCAAGCTCTCACTAGGGCAGATACGCAGTATTTT.

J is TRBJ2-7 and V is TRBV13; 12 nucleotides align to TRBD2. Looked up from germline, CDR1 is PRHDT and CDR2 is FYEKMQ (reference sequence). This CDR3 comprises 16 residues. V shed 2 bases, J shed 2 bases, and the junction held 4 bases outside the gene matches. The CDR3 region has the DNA TGTGCCAGCAGCTTAACCCGGACTAGCGGGGCCTACGAGCAGTACTTC. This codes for CASSLTRTSGAYEQYF.

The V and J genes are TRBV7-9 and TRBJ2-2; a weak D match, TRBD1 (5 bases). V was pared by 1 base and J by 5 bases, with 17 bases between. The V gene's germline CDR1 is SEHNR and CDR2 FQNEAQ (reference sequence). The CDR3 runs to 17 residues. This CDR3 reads CASSLDPLGRRTGELFF. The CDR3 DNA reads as TGTGCCAGCAGCTTAGACCCCTTGGGGCGCCGGACCGGGGAGCTGTTTTTT.

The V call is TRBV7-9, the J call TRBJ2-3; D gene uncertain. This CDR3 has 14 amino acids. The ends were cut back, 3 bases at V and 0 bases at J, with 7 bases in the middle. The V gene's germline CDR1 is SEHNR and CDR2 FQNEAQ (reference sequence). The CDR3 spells CASSFGASTDTQYF. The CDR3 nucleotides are TGTGCCAGCAGCTTCGGAGCTAGCACAGATACGCAGTATTTT.

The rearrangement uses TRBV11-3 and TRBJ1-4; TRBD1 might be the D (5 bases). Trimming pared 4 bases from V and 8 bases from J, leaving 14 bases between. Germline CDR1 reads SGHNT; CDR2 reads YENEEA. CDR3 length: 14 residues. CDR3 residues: CASSSLGGREKLFF. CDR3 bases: TGTGCCAGCAGCTCTCTGGGGGGTCGCGAAAAACTGTTTTTT.

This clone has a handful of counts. The CDR3 bases are TGTGCCAGCAGCTTGGCCGCGGGCCACAATCAGCCCCAGCATTTT. Encoded protein: CASSLAAGHNQPQHF. The rearrangement joins TRBV5-5 to TRBJ1-5; D gene uncertain. The CDR3 runs 15 residues. CDR1 and CDR2 from the germline V gene are SGHKS and YYEKEE (reference sequence). V lost 0 bases, J lost 3 bases, and 10 bases lay in between. The complete variable domain, with remaining parts taken from reference TRBV5-5 and TRBJ1-5, reads DAGVTQSPTHLIKTRGQQVTLRCSPISGHKSVSWYQQVLGQGPQFIFQYYEKEERGRGNFPDRFSARQFPNYSSELNVNALLLGDSALYLCASSLAAGHNQPQHFGDGTRLSIL.